These 8 T cell receptor beta chains originate from one sample sequenced in a study of cytomegalovirus exposure and HLA in healthy donors. 13 Jbeta primers and 60 Vbeta primers were used for the PCR. The assay was immunoSEQ multiplex PCR, and TCRdb's table has in-frame clones only and misses some. The sample includes more than 140,000 clones, over 75% seen only once; the top ten take 5.5% to 6%. The sequenced sample was PBMCs. Receptors originate from a man younger than 45 in good health and CMV-seropositive.

The J gene is TRBJ1-3, the V gene TRBV19; D is ambiguous. There are 15 residues in the CDR3. Per germline, CDR1 LNHDA and CDR2 SQIVND (reference sequence). Trimming pared 7 bases from V and 2 bases from J, leaving 15 bases between. The CDR3 DNA reads as TGTGCCAGTACTCGTTCGAGCGTAGCTGGAAACACCATATATTTT. Encoded protein: CASTRSSVAGNTIYF.

This sequence joins TRBV11-2 and TRBJ2-3, with 7 bases that match TRBD2. V gave up 10 bases and J gave up 2 bases; unmatched junction bases: 12. CDR3 length: 15 amino acids. Per germline, CDR1 SGHAT and CDR2 FQNNGV. The CDR3 sequence is CATGKTGTTTDTQYF. In DNA form, the CDR3 reads TGTGCCACAGGGAAAACCGGGACTACCACAGATACGCAGTATTTT.

The V and J genes are TRBV13 and TRBJ1-5; TRBD1 matches at 7 bases. J lost 3 bases, V lost 5 bases, and 4 bases had no gene match. This CDR3 has 14 residues. CDR1 is PRHDT and CDR2 is FYEKMQ in the germline V gene (reference sequence). The DNA for the CDR3 is TGTGCCAGCAGCCTACAGGGGATCAATCAGCCCCAGCATTTT. It encodes CASSLQGINQPQHF.

This chain connects TRBV6-6 to TRBJ2-2, with D possibly matching TRBD1 (5 bases). V lost 6 bases to trimming and J lost 7 bases, with 15 bases between them. The CDR3 loop spans 14 amino acids. Germline V gene lookup returns CDR1 MNHNY and CDR2 SVGAGI (reference sequence). CDR3 sequence (DNA): TGTGCCAGCAGCAATGACAGAATCAGCGGGGAGCTGTTTTTT. Translation: CASSNDRISGELFF.

The chain couples TRBV5-1 to TRBJ2-5; D ambiguous. V was trimmed by 0 bases and J by 1 base, leaving 10 bases between them. Germline assignment: CDR1 SGHRS and CDR2 YFSETQ. There are 15 residues in the CDR3. The CDR3 DNA reads TGCGCCAGCAGCTTGGGGGCAACGCTCCAAGAGACCCAGTACTTC. Protein product: CASSLGATLQETQYF.

Notes on this clone: Compared with germline, one end of the junction differs, possibly owing to a read error. Different DNA sequences within this sample yield the same CDR3. The chain carries TRBV5-1 and TRBJ1-6; no reliable D call. In germline, CDR1 is SGHRS, CDR2 YFSETQ. The CDR3 runs 13 residues. The CDR3 is CASSSLDNSPLHF. DNA of the CDR3: TGCGCCAGCAGCAGCCTCGATAACTCACCCCTCCACTTT.

The CDR3 loop is CASSLKSGVTDTQYF. CDR3 bases: TGTGCCAGCAGCTTGAAGAGCGGGGTCACAGATACGCAGTATTTT. The chain uses TRBV7-9 and TRBJ2-3; 7 bases fit TRBD2. V lost 3 bases, J lost 2 bases, and 5 bases stayed unmatched. Germline CDR1 SEHNR, CDR2 FQNEAQ (reference sequence). The CDR3 consists of 15 residues.

The genes are TRBV7-9 and TRBJ1-1, with 8 bases fitting TRBD1. V shed 5 bases and J 0 bases; nucleotides not matched to a gene: 5. The CDR3 loop spans 15 amino acids. Germline V gene sequence: CDR1 SEHNR, CDR2 FQNEAQ (reference sequence). The CDR3 is CASSPQGALNTEAFF. The CDR3 DNA is TGTGCCAGCAGCCCCCAGGGGGCACTGAACACTGAAGCTTTCTTT. The entire variable domain, with the rest obtained from reference TRBV7-9 and TRBJ1-1, is as follows: DTGVSQNPRHKITKRGQNVTFRCDPISEHNRLYWYRQTLGQGPEFLTYFQNEAQLEKSRLLSDRFSAERPKGSFSTLEIQRTEQGDSAMYLCASSPQGALNTEAFFGQGTRLTVV.